These T cell receptor beta chains were read from a single sample in a study of cytomegalovirus exposure and HLA in healthy donors. Clones were sequenced by immunoSEQ multiplex PCR, and TCRdb holds only the in-frame ones, with some missing. This sample has about 160,000 clones; just under 90% occur once, and the top ten carry 4% to 5%. Material: PBMCs. The receptors here all came from a man between 18 and 29 years old in good health and CMV-seropositive. The CDR3 runs from the conserved cysteine through the conserved F or W. A D gene is named only where the DNA matches it firmly. Some rows mark clone size as missing; the rest say once, few, many or name a class of expanded clone.

D gene	V gene	clone size	J gene	CDR3 DNA	CDR3 protein
TRBD1	TRBV7-9	NA	TRBJ2-3	TGTGCCAGCAGCTTAGAAGACAGGGCAGTAGATACGCAGTATTTT	CASSLEDRAVDTQYF
TRBD2	TRBV7-9	NA	TRBJ2-7	TGTGCCAGCAGCTACGGGACTAGCGGGAGCTACGAGCAGTACTTC	CASSYGTSGSYEQYF
NA	TRBV4-1	NA	TRBJ2-7	TGCGCCAGCAGCCATAGGGGAGGCCCGTACTTC	CASSHRGGPYF
NA	TRBV25-1	NA	TRBJ2-7	TGTGCCAGCAGTGAGCCCAGCGGAACTAGCCTATCCTACGAGCAGTACTTC	CASSEPSGTSLSYEQYF
TRBD2	TRBV4-1	once	TRBJ2-1	TGCGCCAGCAGCCAAGCACGGCTTAGCGGGATTAAATACAATGAGCAGTTCTTC	CASSQARLSGIKYNEQFF
TRBD2	TRBV29-1	NA	TRBJ2-2	TGCAGCGTTGGGACTAGCGGGAGCACCGGGGAGCTGTTTTTT	CSVGTSGSTGELFF
NA	TRBV2	NA	TRBJ2-7	TGTGCCAGCAGTGAAAGCGTCATCGGGTTAGAGCAATACTTC	CASSESVIGLEQYF
NA	TRBV4-1	NA	TRBJ2-3	TGCGCCAGCAGCCAAGATAGCGGAGCTAGCACAGATACGCAGTATTTT	CASSQDSGASTDTQYF
NA	TRBV19	NA	TRBJ2-7	TGTGCCAGTAGCAAAGACCTAGCGATCGACGAGCAGTACTTC	CASSKDLAIDEQYF
TRBD1	TRBV7-8	NA	TRBJ1-5	TGTGCCAGCAGCCCATCCCGGGACAGGGTCGGCCAGCCCCAGCATTTT	CASSPSRDRVGQPQHF
TRBD1	TRBV4-2	NA	TRBJ2-7	TGTGCCAGCAGCCAAGATTCGGTGACGACAGGGGGGCGAGAGCAGTACTTC	CASSQDSVTTGGREQYF
NA	TRBV11-1	NA	TRBJ1-1	TGTGCCAGCAGACGTAGCACTGAAGCTTTCTTT	CASRRSTEAFF
NA	TRBV11-3	NA	TRBJ2-7	TGTGCCAGCAGCTTAGAGGGCTCAAAGACACGGGAGCAGTACTTC	CASSLEGSKTREQYF
TRBD2	TRBV7-9	NA	TRBJ2-1	TGTGCCAGCAGCTTAGGAAGCGGGAGGGGGAATGAGCAGTTCTTC	CASSLGSGRGNEQFF
NA	TRBV7-6	NA	TRBJ2-3	TGTGCCAGCAGCTTAGTCGGGACTAGCACAGATACGCAGTATTTT	CASSLVGTSTDTQYF
NA	TRBV10-3	NA	TRBJ2-3	TGTGCCATCAGTGAGTCCGCCAGAAACACAGATACGCAGTATTTT	CAISESARNTDTQYF
NA	TRBV7-3	NA	TRBJ2-3	TGTGCCAGCAGCTTAAGGTCCCAGGATACGCAGTATTTT	CASSLRSQDTQYF
TRBD1	TRBV6-1	NA	TRBJ2-7	TGTGCCAGCAGTGAAGCGGCAGGGGGCTCCTACGAGCAGTACTTC	CASSEAAGGSYEQYF
NA	TRBV5-1	NA	TRBJ2-1	TGCGCCAGCAGCTTAATTGGGGGCCGGCCCGGTTACAATGAGCAGTTCTTC	CASSLIGGRPGYNEQFF
TRBD1	TRBV5-5	NA	TRBJ2-7	TGTGCCAGCAGCTTTCAGGGGGCGAGCTACGAGCAGTACTTC	CASSFQGASYEQYF
NA	TRBV7-2	NA	TRBJ2-7	TGTGCCAGCAGCTTAAACAGGGCTTTTGGCTACGAGCAGTACTTC	CASSLNRAFGYEQYF
TRBD1	TRBV5-1	once	TRBJ2-3	TGCGCCAGCAGCTCCGGACAGGGGGCAGATACGCAGTATTTT	CASSSGQGADTQYF
NA	TRBV7-9	NA	TRBJ2-7	TGTGCCAGCAGCTCCCTGGGCCCGGAATACTACGAGCAGTACTTC	CASSSLGPEYYEQYF
NA	TRBV10-2	NA	TRBJ2-2	TGCGCCAGCAGTGAGGTACAGGGGAACACCGGGGAGCTGTTTTTT	CASSEVQGNTGELFF
NA	TRBV19	once	TRBJ1-1	TGTGCCAGTAGTAGGATTGGGGCATCGAGAACTGAAGCTTTCTTT	CASSRIGASRTEAFF
NA	TRBV19	NA	TRBJ2-5	TGTGCCAGTAGTTTCACTAAGGAGACCCAGTACTTC	CASSFTKETQYF
TRBD2	TRBV6-5	NA	TRBJ2-7	TGTGCCAGCAGTTACGGACTAGCGGACCCCTACGAGCAGTACTTC	CASSYGLADPYEQYF
NA	TRBV30	NA	TRBJ2-7	TGTGCCTGGAAGCCGAGGGGGTTACACGAGCAGTACTTC	CAWKPRGLHEQYF
NA	TRBV14	NA	TRBJ2-7	TGTGCCAGCAGCCAAGGTGTAACTCGGGAGCAGTACTTC	CASSQGVTREQYF
NA	TRBV10-3	NA	TRBJ2-7	TGTGCCATCAGCGCCGGTGGGGGGGGGCTGGCCTACGAGCAGTACTTC	CAISAGGGGLAYEQYF
TRBD1	TRBV27	NA	TRBJ2-1	TGTGCCAGCAGTCTAAGACAGGGTTGGTATGAGCAGTTCTTC	CASSLRQGWYEQFF
NA	TRBV5-1	once	TRBJ2-2	TGCGCCAGCAGCTCTAGCAGCACCGGGGAGCTGTTTTTT	CASSSSSTGELFF
TRBD1	TRBV6-1	NA	TRBJ2-4	TGTGCCAGCAGTGAATTGGACAGGGAAGTCAAAAACATTCAGTACTTC	CASSELDREVKNIQYF
NA	TRBV7-9	NA	TRBJ1-5	TGTGCCAGCAGCTTAGGGGGCTTCAATCAGCCCCAGCATTTT	CASSLGGFNQPQHF
NA	TRBV29-1	NA	TRBJ2-1	TGCAGCGTTCAACCTCAACAGGGCAATGAGCAGTTCTTC	CSVQPQQGNEQFF
NA	TRBV9	few	TRBJ2-1	TGTGCCAGCAGCGTAGATCCCGGGTCCCACTACAATGAGCAGTTCTTC	CASSVDPGSHYNEQFF